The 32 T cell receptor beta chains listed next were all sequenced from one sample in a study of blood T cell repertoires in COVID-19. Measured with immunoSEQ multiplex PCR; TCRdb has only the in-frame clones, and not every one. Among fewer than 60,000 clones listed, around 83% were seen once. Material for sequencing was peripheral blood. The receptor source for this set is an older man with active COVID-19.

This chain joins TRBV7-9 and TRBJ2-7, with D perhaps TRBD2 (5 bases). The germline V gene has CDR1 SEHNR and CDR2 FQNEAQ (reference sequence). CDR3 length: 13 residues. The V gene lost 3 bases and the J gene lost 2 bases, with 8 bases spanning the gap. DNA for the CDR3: TGTGCCAGCAGCTTGGACGGGACCTACGAGCAGTACTTC. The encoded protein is CASSLDGTYEQYF.

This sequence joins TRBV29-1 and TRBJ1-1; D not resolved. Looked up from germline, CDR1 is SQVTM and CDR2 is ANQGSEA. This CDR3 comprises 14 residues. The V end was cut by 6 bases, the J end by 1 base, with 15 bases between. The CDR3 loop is CSVGHPGTNTEAFF. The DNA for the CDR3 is TGCAGCGTGGGTCACCCGGGTACGAACACTGAAGCTTTCTTT.

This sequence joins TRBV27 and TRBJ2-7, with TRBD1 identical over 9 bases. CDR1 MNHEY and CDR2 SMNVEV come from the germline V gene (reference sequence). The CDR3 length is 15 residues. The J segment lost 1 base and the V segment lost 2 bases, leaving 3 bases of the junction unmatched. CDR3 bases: TGTGCCAGCAGTTTAGCGGGACAGGGTTCCTACGAGCAGTACTTC. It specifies CASSLAGQGSYEQYF.

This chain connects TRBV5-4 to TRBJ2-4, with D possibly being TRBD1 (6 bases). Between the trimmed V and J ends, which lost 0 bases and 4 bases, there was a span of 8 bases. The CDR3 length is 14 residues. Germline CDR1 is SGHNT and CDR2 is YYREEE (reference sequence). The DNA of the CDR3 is TGTGCCAGCAGCTTGGGACAGGAAAAAAACATTCAGTACTTC. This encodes CASSLGQEKNIQYF.

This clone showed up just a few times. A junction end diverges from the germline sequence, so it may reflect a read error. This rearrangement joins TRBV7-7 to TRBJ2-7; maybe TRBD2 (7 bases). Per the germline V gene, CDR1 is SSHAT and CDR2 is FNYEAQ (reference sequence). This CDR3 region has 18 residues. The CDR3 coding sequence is TGTGCTAGCAGCTTAGTCGCTCCGGGGGGCCTCCCCCTATGTGAGCAGTACTTC. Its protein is CASSLVAPGGLPLCEQYF.

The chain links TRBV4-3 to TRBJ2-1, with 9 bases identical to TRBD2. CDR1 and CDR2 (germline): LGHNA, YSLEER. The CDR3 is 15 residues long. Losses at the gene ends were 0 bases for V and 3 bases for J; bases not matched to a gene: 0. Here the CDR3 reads CASSQERGGYNEQFF. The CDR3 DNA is TGCGCCAGCAGCCAAGAGCGGGGGGGCTACAATGAGCAGTTCTTC.

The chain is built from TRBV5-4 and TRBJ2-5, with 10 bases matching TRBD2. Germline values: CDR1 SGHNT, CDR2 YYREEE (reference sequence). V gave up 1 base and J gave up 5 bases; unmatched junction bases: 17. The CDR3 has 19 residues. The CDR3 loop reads CASSLQLAGSTPPGETQYF. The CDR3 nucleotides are TGTGCCAGCAGCTTGCAACTAGCGGGGTCCACCCCGCCAGGGGAGACCCAGTACTTC.

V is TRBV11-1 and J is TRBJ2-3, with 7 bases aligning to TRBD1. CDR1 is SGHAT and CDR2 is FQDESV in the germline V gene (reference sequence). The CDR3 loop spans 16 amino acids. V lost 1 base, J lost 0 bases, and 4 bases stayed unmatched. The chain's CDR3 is CASSLGRQGSTDTQYF. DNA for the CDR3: TGTGCCAGCAGCTTAGGTCGACAGGGAAGCACAGATACGCAGTATTTT.

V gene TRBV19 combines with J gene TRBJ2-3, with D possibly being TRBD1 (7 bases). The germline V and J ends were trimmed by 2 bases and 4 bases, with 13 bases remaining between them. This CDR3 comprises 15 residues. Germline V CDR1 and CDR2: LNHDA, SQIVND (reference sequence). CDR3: CASSISQGGPDTQYF. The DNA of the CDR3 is TGTGCCAGTAGTATATCCCAGGGGGGCCCAGATACGCAGTATTTT.

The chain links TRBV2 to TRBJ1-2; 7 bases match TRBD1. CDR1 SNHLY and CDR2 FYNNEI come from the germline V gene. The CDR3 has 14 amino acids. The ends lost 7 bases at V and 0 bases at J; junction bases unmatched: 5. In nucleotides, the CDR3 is TGTGCCAGCAAGAGGACAGGCGCTAACTATGGCTACACCTTC. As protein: CASKRTGANYGYTF.

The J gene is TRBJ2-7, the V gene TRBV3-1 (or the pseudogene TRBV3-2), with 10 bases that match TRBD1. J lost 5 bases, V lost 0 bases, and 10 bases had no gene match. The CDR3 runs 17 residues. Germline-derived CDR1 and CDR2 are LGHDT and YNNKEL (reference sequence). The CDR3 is CASSQEATGGSNHEQYF. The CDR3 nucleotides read TGTGCCAGCAGCCAAGAGGCGACAGGGGGCTCCAACCACGAGCAGTACTTC.

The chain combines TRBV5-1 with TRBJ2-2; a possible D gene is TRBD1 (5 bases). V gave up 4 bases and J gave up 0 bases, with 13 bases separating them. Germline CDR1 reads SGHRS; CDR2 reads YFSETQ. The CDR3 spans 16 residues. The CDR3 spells CASSQGTGTNTGELFF. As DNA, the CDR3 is TGCGCCAGCAGCCAGGGTACAGGTACGAACACCGGGGAGCTGTTTTTT. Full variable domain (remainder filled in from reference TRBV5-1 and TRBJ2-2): KAGVTQTPRYLIKTRGQQVTLSCSPISGHRSVSWYQQTPGQGLQFLFEYFSETQRNKGNFPGRFSGRQFSNSRSEMNVSTLELGDSALYLCASSQGTGTNTGELFFGEGSRLTVL.

The CDR3 region has the DNA TGTGCCAGCAGCCAAGTAGACAGGGCTAGCGATGAGGGCGGGGAGCTGTTTTTT. Its translation is CASSQVDRASDEGGELFF. The genes are TRBV4-2 and TRBJ2-2, with D possibly being TRBD1 (7 bases). The length of the CDR3 is 18 residues. Germline V gene sequence: CDR1 LGHNA, CDR2 YNFKEQ. V lost 1 base, J lost 7 bases, and 22 bases lay in between.

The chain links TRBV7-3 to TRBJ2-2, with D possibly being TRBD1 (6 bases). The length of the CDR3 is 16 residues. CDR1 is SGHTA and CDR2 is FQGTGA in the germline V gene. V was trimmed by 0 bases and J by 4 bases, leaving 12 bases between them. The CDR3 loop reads CASSLTPGVSTGELFF. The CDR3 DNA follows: TGTGCCAGCAGCTTAACCCCAGGGGTGAGCACCGGGGAGCTGTTTTTT.

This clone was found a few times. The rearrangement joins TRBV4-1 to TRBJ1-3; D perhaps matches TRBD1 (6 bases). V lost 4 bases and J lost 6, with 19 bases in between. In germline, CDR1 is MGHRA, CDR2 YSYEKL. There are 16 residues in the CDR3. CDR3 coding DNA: TGCGCCAGCAGCCCTCGCCCCCTCAGGGGTGAAAACACCATATATTTT. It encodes CASSPRPLRGENTIYF.

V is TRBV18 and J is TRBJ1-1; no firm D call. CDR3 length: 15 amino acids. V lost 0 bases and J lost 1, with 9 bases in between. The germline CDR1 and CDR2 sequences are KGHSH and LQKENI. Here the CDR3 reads CASSPPPTGNTEAFF. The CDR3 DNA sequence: TGTGCCAGCTCACCACCCCCGACGGGGAACACTGAAGCTTTCTTT.

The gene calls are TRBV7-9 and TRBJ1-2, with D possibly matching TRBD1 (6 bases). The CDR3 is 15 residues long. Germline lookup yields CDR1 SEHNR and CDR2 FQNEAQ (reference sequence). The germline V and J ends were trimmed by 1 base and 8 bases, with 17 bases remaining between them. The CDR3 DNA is TGTGCCAGCAGCTTAGAGTTGGGCAGGGGAAAGGGCTACACCTTC. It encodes CASSLELGRGKGYTF.

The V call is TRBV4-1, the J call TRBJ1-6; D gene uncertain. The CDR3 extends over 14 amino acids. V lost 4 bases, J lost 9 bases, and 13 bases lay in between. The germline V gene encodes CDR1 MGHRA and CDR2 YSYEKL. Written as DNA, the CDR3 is TGCGCCAGCAGCCCCTCCGGGTTTGGTTCACCCCTCCACTTT. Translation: CASSPSGFGSPLHF.

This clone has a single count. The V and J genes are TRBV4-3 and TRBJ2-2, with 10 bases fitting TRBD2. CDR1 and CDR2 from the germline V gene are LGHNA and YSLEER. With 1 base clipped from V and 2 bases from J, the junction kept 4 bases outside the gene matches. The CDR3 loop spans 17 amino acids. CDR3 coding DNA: TGCGCCAGCAGCCAAGCACTAGCGGGGATTAACACCGGGGAGCTGTTTTTT. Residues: CASSQALAGINTGELFF.

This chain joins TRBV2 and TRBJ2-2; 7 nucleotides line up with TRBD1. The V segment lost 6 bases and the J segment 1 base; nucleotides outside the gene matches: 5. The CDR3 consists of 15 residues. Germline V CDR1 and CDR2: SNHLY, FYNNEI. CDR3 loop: CASRPRTGNTGELFF. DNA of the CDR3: TGTGCCAGCAGACCTAGGACAGGGAACACCGGGGAGCTGTTTTTT.

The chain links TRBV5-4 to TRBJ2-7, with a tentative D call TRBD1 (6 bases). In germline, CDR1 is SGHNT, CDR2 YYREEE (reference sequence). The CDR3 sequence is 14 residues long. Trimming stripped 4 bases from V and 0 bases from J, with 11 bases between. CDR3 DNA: TGTGCCAGCAGCCATCCAGGGGCCTCCTACGAGCAGTACTTC. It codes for CASSHPGASYEQYF.

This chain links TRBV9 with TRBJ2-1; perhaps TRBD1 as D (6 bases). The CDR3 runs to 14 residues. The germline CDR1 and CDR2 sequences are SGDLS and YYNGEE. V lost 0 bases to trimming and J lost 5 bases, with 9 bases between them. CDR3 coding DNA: TGTGCCAGCAGCGTAGACAGGGCGCACAATGAGCAGTTCTTC. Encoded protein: CASSVDRAHNEQFF.

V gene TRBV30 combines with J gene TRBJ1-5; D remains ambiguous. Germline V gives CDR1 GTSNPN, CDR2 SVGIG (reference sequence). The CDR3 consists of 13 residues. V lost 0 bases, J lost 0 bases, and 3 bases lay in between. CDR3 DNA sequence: TGTGCCTGGAGTGTGTATAGCAATCAGCCCCAGCATTTT. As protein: CAWSVYSNQPQHF.

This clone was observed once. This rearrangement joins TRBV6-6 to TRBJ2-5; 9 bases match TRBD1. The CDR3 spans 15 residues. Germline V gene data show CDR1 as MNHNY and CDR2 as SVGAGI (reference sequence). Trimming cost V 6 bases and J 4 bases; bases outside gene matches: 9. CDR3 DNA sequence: TGTGCCAGCAGCATCGGGACAGGGACGCGAGAGACCCAGTACTTC. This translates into CASSIGTGTRETQYF.

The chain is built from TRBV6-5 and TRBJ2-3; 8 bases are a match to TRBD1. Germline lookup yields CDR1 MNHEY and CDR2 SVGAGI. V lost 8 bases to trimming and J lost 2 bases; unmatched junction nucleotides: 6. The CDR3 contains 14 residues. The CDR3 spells CASRDRRLTDTQYF. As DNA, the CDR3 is TGTGCCAGCCGGGACAGGAGACTCACAGATACGCAGTATTTT.

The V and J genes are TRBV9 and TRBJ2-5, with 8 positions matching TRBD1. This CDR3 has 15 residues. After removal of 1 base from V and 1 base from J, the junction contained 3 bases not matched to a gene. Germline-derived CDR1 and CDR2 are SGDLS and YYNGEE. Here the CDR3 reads CASSVLGQVQETQYF. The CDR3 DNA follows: TGTGCCAGCAGCGTACTGGGACAGGTCCAAGAGACCCAGTACTTC.

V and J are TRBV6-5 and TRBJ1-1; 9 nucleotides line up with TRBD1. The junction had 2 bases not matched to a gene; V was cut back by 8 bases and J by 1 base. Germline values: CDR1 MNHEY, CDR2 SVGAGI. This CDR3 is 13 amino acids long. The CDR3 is CASRDRANTEAFF. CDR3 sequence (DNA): TGTGCCAGCCGGGACAGGGCGAACACTGAAGCTTTCTTT.

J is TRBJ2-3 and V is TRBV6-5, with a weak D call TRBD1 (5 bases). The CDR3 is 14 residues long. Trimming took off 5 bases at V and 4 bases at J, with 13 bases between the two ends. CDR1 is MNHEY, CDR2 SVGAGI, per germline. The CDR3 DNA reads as TGTGCCAGCAGTCCGGACACGATTGCAGATACGCAGTATTTT. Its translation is CASSPDTIADTQYF.

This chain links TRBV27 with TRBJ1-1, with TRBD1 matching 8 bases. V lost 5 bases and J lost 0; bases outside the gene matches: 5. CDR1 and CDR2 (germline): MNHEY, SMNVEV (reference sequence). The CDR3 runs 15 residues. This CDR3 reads CASSIRQGMNTEAFF. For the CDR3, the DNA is TGTGCCAGCAGTATACGACAGGGGATGAACACTGAAGCTTTCTTT.

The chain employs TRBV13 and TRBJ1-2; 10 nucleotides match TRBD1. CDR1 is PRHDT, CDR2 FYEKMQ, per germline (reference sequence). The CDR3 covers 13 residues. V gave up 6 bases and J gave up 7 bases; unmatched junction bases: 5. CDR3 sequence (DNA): TGTGCCAGCAGGCAGGGACAGGGGCTTGGCTACACCTTC. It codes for CASRQGQGLGYTF.

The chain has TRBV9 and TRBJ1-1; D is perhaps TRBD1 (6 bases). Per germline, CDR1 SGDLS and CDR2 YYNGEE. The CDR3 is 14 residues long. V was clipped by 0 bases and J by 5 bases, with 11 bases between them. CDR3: CASSVAGDVTEAFF. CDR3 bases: TGTGCCAGCAGCGTAGCAGGGGATGTGACTGAAGCTTTCTTT.

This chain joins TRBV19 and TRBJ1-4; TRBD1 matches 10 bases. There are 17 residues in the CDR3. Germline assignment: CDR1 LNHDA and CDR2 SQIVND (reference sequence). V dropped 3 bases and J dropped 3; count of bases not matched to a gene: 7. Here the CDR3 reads CASSIWDRGIANEKLFF. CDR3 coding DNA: TGTGCCAGTAGTATCTGGGACAGGGGTATAGCTAATGAAAAACTGTTTTTT. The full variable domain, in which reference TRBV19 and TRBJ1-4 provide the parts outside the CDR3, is DGGITQSPKYLFRKEGQNVTLSCEQNLNHDAMYWYRQDPGQGLRLIYYSQIVNDFQKGDIAEGYSVSREKKESFPLTVTSAQKNPTAFYLCASSIWDRGIANEKLFFGSGTQLSVL.